This TCR beta chain is drawn from a study of post-analysis software for immune sequencing data. Points from the study as a whole: TRBV segments more frequent in patients than in controls numbered roughly five and included TRBV5-6, TRBV5-1 and TRBV20-1.

Unique molecular identifiers were built into the TCR beta cDNA libraries. TCRdb called the PCR reads again in MiXCR, with one record for every CDR3 protein. The repertoire holds roughly 700,000 distinct CDR3 sequences, roughly 27% seen once, with around 0.56% in the top ten. The ends were cut back, 3 bases at V and 5 bases at J, with 7 bases in the middle. This CDR3 contains 13 residues. Germline V lookup: CDR1 LGHNA, CDR2 YSLEER. This clonotype turned up a few times. Its antigen is as yet unknown. V gene TRBV4-3 combines with J gene TRBJ2-2; D not resolved. The sequenced sample consisted of blood. The receptor comes from a girl aged 10-17 years with multiple sclerosis. Here the CDR3 reads CASSQRSTGELFF. The CDR3 region has the DNA TGCGCCAGCAGCCAGAGGTCTACCGGGGAGCTGTTTTTT.